These 7 T cell receptor beta chains originate from one sample sequenced in a study of T cells after yellow fever vaccination (dated by TCRdb to about 2019). The protocol used for the library was 5' RACE. TCRdb records Illumina HiSeq 2500 as the sequencer. The public sequencing data were trimmed at Q25 with fastp and processed into clonotypes with MiXCR by TCRdb, which kept only in-frame beta chains. Each record represents a unique CDR3 protein, reported with the most common genes and DNA among its rows. Across this sample there are hundreds of thousands of distinct CDR3 sequences, with less than 25% seen only once. The ten largest clones capture around 17% of the sample. Per the publication, the treatment or condition label means: live attenuated yellow fever vaccine strain. The source material was PBMCs, sampled about 20 days after the first yellow fever vaccination. Every receptor here comes from a young man who received the YFV17D yellow fever vaccine.

The chain links TRBV3-1 to TRBJ2-1; 8 positions agree with TRBD2. The CDR3 has 16 residues. After removal of 3 bases from V and 4 bases from J, the junction contained 8 bases not matched to a gene. From germline, CDR1 is LGHDT and CDR2 YNNKEL (reference sequence). CDR3 sequence reads: CASSQGQLAVYNEQFF. CDR3 nucleotide sequence: TGTGCCAGCAGCCAGGGGCAACTAGCGGTGTACAATGAGCAGTTCTTC.

This clonotype was seen only a few times. This chain uses TRBV6-1 with TRBJ2-1; TRBD2 aligns across 9 bases. The junction had 13 bases not matched to a gene; V was cut back by 5 bases and J by 8 bases. This CDR3 is 16 amino acids long. Germline V gives CDR1 MNHNS, CDR2 SASEGT. CDR3 DNA sequence: TGTGCCAGCAGTATTAGCGGGGGCAGTGGTTCGGATGAGCAGTTCTTC. Protein: CASSISGGSGSDEQFF.

This clonotype appeared a few times. The chain employs TRBV6-1 and TRBJ1-4; 9 nucleotides match TRBD1. The CDR3 has 14 residues. The germline V gene has CDR1 MNHNS and CDR2 SASEGT. With 5 bases clipped from V and 4 bases from J, the junction kept 2 bases outside the gene matches. CDR3 nucleotide sequence: TGTGCCAGCAGTCGGACAGGGGTTAATGAAAAACTGTTTTTT. This sequence encodes CASSRTGVNEKLFF.

The V and J genes are TRBV20-1 and TRBJ2-1, with D unclear. The V and J ends lost 2 bases and 7 bases respectively, with 15 bases between them. In germline, CDR1 is DFQATT, CDR2 SNEGSKA (reference sequence). The CDR3 has 14 amino acids. The CDR3, as DNA: TGCAGTGCTAGAAACGCTATTCCTACAAATGAGCAGTTCTTC. The encoded protein is CSARNAIPTNEQFF.

V is TRBV29-1 and J is TRBJ1-2, with TRBD1 as a possible D gene (5 bases). Germline CDR1 SQVTM, CDR2 ANQGSEA. CDR3 length: 12 amino acids. Trimming cost V 4 bases and J 7 bases, with 13 bases left between them. The CDR3 DNA reads as TGCAGCGTTGTCTTGCAGGGTGCTGGCTACACCTTC. This gives the protein CSVVLQGAGYTF.

There are a few counts of this clonotype. The chain joins TRBV14 to TRBJ2-3, with D possibly matching TRBD1 (5 bases). V was trimmed by 0 bases and J by 4 bases, leaving 11 bases between them. Germline CDR1 reads SGHDN; CDR2 reads FVKESK. The CDR3 runs 15 residues. The CDR3 region has the DNA TGTGCCAGCAGCCAAGAATTTTCAGGGCCAGATACGCAGTATTTT. This translates into CASSQEFSGPDTQYF.

In this sample, this clonotype turned up a few times. The rearrangement links TRBV5-1 to TRBJ2-1; perhaps TRBD1 as D (7 bases). V was pared by 7 bases and J by 7 bases, with 12 bases between. The CDR3 is made up of 12 amino acids. Germline V gene sequence: CDR1 SGHRS, CDR2 YFSETQ. CDR3: CASSTGRNEQFF. DNA of the CDR3: TGCGCCAGCTCGACAGGGAGGAATGAGCAGTTCTTC.